A selection of T cell receptor beta chains follows, all from one sample in a study of OX40 agonist ivuxolimab in advanced cancers. Clones were sequenced by immunoSEQ multiplex PCR, and TCRdb holds only the in-frame ones, with some missing. Of about 76,000 clones listed, around 85% are singletons. Source: CD4+ or CD8+ T cells sorted from blood, taken in a trial of the OX40 agonist ivuxolimab. Receptor source: an adult with an advanced solid tumor such as melanoma, head and neck, liver or kidney cancer. Both conserved end residues are part of each CDR3. The order of the fields is clone size, V gene, J gene, D gene, CDR3 DNA, CDR3 protein. The D gene is left open where the match is weak. Not all rows give a size; the values are once, few, many and, for expanded clones, a class.

abundance: .
v_gene: TRBV5-6
j_gene: TRBJ2-5
d_gene: TRBD2
CDR3nt: TGTGCCAGCAGCTTGGATGCTAGCGGGTACCAAGAGACCCAGTACTTC
CDR3aa: CASSLDASGYQETQYF

abundance: .
v_gene: TRBV7-9
j_gene: TRBJ1-2
d_gene: .
CDR3nt: TGTGCCAGCAGCTTAGGGCCAACGGCGTATGGCTACACCTTC
CDR3aa: CASSLGPTAYGYTF

abundance: .
v_gene: TRBV5-1
j_gene: TRBJ2-5
d_gene: .
CDR3nt: TGCGCCAGCAGCCGCAGCCAAGAGACCCAGTACTTC
CDR3aa: CASSRSQETQYF

abundance: .
v_gene: TRBV5-6
j_gene: TRBJ2-3
d_gene: .
CDR3nt: TGTGCCAGCAGCTTCAGTAGCGCAGATACGCAGTATTTT
CDR3aa: CASSFSSADTQYF

abundance: once
v_gene: TRBV5-8
j_gene: TRBJ1-2
d_gene: TRBD1
CDR3nt: TGTGCCAGCAGCGCTGGGACAGGCTTTGCGGATGGCTACACCTTC
CDR3aa: CASSAGTGFADGYTF

abundance: .
v_gene: TRBV18
j_gene: TRBJ1-5
d_gene: .
CDR3nt: TGTGCCAGCTCACCGTACGGCGGTGGAGGGGATAGCAATCAGCCCCAGCATTTT
CDR3aa: CASSPYGGGGDSNQPQHF

abundance: .
v_gene: TRBV10-3
j_gene: TRBJ1-3
d_gene: .
CDR3nt: TGTGCCATCAGCCCCACGAGCGGACGCTCTGGAAACACCATATATTTT
CDR3aa: CAISPTSGRSGNTIYF

abundance: .
v_gene: TRBV5-1
j_gene: TRBJ2-3
d_gene: .
CDR3nt: TGCGCCAGCAGCCCGGGAGGGGGCCCGGTCACAGATACGCAGTATTTT
CDR3aa: CASSPGGGPVTDTQYF

abundance: .
v_gene: TRBV9
j_gene: TRBJ2-2
d_gene: TRBD1
CDR3nt: TGTGCCAGCAGCGATTCCCCCGGGACAGGGCCCACCGGGGAGCTGTTTTTT
CDR3aa: CASSDSPGTGPTGELFF

abundance: .
v_gene: TRBV5-4
j_gene: TRBJ2-7
d_gene: .
CDR3nt: TGTGCCAGCAGCCATATGGGCAATCCCTACGAGCAGTACTTC
CDR3aa: CASSHMGNPYEQYF

abundance: .
v_gene: TRBV6-5
j_gene: TRBJ2-7
d_gene: TRBD1
CDR3nt: TGTGCCTGTAGACAGGGGCCCTACGAGCAGTACTTC
CDR3aa: CACRQGPYEQYF

abundance: few
v_gene: TRBV9
j_gene: TRBJ1-3
d_gene: .
CDR3nt: TGTGCCAGCAGCGACCCCCCTGGGTACACCATATATTTT
CDR3aa: CASSDPPGYTIYF

abundance: once
v_gene: TRBV5-1
j_gene: TRBJ2-3
d_gene: .
CDR3nt: TGCGCCAGCAGCTTGACCCCTGGGGGTCCAGATACGCAGTATTTT
CDR3aa: CASSLTPGGPDTQYF

abundance: .
v_gene: TRBV5-8
j_gene: TRBJ2-7
d_gene: .
CDR3nt: TGTGCCAGCAGCTTCTCTGGACATCAGTACTTC
CDR3aa: CASSFSGHQYF

abundance: .
v_gene: TRBV14
j_gene: TRBJ1-2
d_gene: TRBD1
CDR3nt: TGTGCCAGCAGCCCGCTAACGGGACAGGGCCCTTATGGCTACACCTTC
CDR3aa: CASSPLTGQGPYGYTF

abundance: few
v_gene: TRBV21-1
j_gene: TRBJ1-2
d_gene: .
CDR3nt: TGTGCCAGCAGCACCCCGGCAGACAGGGCCTCCTATGGCTACACCTTC
CDR3aa: CASSTPADRASYGYTF

abundance: once
v_gene: TRBV10-3
j_gene: TRBJ2-7
d_gene: TRBD1
CDR3nt: TGTGCCATCAGAGACTCAACAGGGGACTACGAGCAGTACTTC
CDR3aa: CAIRDSTGDYEQYF

abundance: few
v_gene: TRBV7-2
j_gene: TRBJ1-2
d_gene: .
CDR3nt: TGTGCCAGCAGCTTTTACGAAACCTATAACTATGGCTACACCTTC
CDR3aa: CASSFYETYNYGYTF

abundance: many
v_gene: TRBV7-9
j_gene: TRBJ1-2
d_gene: .
CDR3nt: TGTGCCAGCAGCTCCTTATTGTTGGGGGAAATTAACTATGGCTACACCTTC
CDR3aa: CASSSLLLGEINYGYTF

abundance: .
v_gene: TRBV7-2
j_gene: TRBJ2-7
d_gene: .
CDR3nt: TGTGCCAGCAGCTCCACAGTCGAGCAGTACTTC
CDR3aa: CASSSTVEQYF

abundance: .
v_gene: TRBV19
j_gene: TRBJ1-1
d_gene: .
CDR3nt: TGTGCCAGTAGTATCCCCCCTCTGAACACTGAAGCTTTCTTT
CDR3aa: CASSIPPLNTEAFF

abundance: .
v_gene: TRBV10-3
j_gene: TRBJ2-5
d_gene: .
CDR3nt: TGTGCCATCAGTGTGGCCGGTGACGAGACCCAGTACTTC
CDR3aa: CAISVAGDETQYF

abundance: .
v_gene: TRBV18
j_gene: TRBJ2-7
d_gene: .
CDR3nt: TGTGCCAGCTCACCAGGTTCCTACGAGCAGTACTTC
CDR3aa: CASSPGSYEQYF